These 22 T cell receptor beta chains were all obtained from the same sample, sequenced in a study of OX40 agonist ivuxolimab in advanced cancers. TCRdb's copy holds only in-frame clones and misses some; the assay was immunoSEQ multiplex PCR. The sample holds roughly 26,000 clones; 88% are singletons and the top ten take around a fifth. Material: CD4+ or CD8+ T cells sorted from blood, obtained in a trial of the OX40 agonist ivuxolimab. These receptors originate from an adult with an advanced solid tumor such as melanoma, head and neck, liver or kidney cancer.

CDR3: CASSLMGTITGEQETQYF. The CDR3 DNA sequence: TGTGCCAGCAGCTTAATGGGAACGATAACGGGGGAACAAGAGACCCAGTACTTC. This chain joins TRBV7-8 and TRBJ2-5; D possibly corresponds to TRBD2 (6 bases). The V gene lost 2 bases and the J gene lost 2 bases, with 21 bases spanning the gap. This CDR3 has 18 amino acids. The germline gives CDR1 SGHVS, CDR2 FQNEAQ.

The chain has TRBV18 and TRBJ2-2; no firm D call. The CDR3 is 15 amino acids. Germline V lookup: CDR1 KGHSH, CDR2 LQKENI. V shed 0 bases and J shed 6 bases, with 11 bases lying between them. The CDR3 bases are TGTGCCAGCTCACCACCAAGTCAGCCGGCCGGGGAGCTGTTTTTT. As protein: CASSPPSQPAGELFF.

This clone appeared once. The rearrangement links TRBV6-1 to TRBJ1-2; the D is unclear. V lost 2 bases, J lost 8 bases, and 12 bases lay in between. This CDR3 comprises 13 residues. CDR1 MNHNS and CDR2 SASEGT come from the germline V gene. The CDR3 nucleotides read TGTGCCAGCAGTGAACCAGTCACCGGGGGCTACACCTTC. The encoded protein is CASSEPVTGGYTF.

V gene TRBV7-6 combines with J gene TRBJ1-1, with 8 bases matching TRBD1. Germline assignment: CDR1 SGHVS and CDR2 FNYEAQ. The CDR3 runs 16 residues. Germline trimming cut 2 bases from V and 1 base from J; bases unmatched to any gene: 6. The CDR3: CASSLTRQGTNTEAFF. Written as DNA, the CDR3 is TGTGCCAGCAGCTTAACGAGACAGGGGACGAACACTGAAGCTTTCTTT.

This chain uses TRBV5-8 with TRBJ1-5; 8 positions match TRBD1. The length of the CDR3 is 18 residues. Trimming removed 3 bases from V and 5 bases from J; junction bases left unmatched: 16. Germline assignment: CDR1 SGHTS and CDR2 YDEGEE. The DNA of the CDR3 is TGTGCCAGCAGCTCGGGGCCGCTCACGGCAGGGGGCTATCAGCCCCAGCATTTT. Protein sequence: CASSSGPLTAGGYQPQHF.

The CDR3 loop is CASSPPRGNTGELFF. The CDR3 DNA follows: TGTGCCAGCAGCCCCCCCAGGGGGAACACCGGGGAGCTGTTTTTT. The chain is built from TRBV28 and TRBJ2-2; TRBD1 might be the D (6 bases). Germline V lookup: CDR1 MDHEN, CDR2 SYDVKM. Between the trimmed V and J ends, which lost 6 bases and 1 base, there was a span of 12 bases. The CDR3 has 15 residues.

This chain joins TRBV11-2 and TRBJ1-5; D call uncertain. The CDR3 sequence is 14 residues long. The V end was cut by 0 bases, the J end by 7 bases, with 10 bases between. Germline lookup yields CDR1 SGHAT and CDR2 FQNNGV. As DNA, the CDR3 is TGTGCCAGCAGCTTAGATGGGCCGGGGCAGCCCCAGCATTTT. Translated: CASSLDGPGQPQHF.

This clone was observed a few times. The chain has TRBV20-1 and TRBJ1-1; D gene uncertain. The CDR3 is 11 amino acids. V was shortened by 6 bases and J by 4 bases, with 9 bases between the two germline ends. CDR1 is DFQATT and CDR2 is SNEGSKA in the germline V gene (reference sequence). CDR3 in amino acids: CSAMVVTEAFF. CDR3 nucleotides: TGCAGTGCCATGGTGGTCACTGAAGCTTTCTTT.

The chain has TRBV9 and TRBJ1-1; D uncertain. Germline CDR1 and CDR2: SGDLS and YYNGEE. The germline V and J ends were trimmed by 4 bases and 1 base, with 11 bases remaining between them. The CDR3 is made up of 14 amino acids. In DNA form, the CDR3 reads TGTGCCAGCAGCCGGTCGGTCGGGAACACTGAAGCTTTCTTT. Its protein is CASSRSVGNTEAFF.

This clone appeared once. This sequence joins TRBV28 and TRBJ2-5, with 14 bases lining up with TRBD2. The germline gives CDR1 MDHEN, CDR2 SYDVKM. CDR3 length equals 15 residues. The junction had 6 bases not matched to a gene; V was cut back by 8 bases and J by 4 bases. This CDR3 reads CASGLTSGGGETQYF. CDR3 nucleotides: TGTGCCAGCGGATTGACTAGCGGGGGGGGAGAGACCCAGTACTTC.

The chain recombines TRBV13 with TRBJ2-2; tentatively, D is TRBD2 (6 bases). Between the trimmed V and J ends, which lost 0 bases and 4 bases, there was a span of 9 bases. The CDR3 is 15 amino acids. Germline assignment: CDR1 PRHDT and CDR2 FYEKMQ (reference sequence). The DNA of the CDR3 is TGTGCCAGCAGCTTAGGGGAGGGCGGCACCGGGGAGCTGTTTTTT. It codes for CASSLGEGGTGELFF. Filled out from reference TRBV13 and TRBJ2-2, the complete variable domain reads AAGVIQSPRHLIKEKRETATLKCYPIPRHDTVYWYQQGPGQDPQFLISFYEKMQSDKGSIPDRFSAQQFSDYHSELNMSSLELGDSALYFCASSLGEGGTGELFFGEGSRLTVL.

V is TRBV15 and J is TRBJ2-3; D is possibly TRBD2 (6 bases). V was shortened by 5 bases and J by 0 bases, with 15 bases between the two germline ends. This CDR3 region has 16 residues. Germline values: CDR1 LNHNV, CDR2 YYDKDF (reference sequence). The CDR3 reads CATSGGTVTSTDTQYF. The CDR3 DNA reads TGTGCCACCAGCGGAGGGACTGTCACTAGCACAGATACGCAGTATTTT.

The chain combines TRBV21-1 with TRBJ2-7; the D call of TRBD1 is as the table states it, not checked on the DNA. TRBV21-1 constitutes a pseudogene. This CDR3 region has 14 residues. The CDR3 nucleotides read TGTTCCAGCGGCCTTTGGGACAGAAACTACGAGCAGTACTTC. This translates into CSSGLWDRNYEQYF.

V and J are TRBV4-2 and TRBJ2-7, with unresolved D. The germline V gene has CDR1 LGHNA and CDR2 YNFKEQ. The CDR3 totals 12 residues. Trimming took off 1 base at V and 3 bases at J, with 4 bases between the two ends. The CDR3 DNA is TGTGCCAGCAGCCAAGCTAACTACGAGCAGTACTTC. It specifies CASSQANYEQYF.

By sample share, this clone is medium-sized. CDR3 amino acids: CASSIALGQAYEQYF. DNA for the CDR3: TGTGCCAGTAGTATAGCCCTAGGACAAGCCTACGAGCAGTACTTC. The chain uses TRBV19 and TRBJ2-7, with D perhaps TRBD1 (5 bases). Trimming stripped 1 base from V and 2 bases from J, with 12 bases between. This CDR3 region has 15 residues. Per germline, CDR1 LNHDA and CDR2 SQIVND (reference sequence).

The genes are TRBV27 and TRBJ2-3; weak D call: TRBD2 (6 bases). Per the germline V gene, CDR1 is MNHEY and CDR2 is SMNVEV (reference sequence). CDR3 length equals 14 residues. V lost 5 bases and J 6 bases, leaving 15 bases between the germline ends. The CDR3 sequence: CASSLGWGVDTQYF. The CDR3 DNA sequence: TGTGCCAGCAGTCTTGGTTGGGGGGTGGATACGCAGTATTTT.

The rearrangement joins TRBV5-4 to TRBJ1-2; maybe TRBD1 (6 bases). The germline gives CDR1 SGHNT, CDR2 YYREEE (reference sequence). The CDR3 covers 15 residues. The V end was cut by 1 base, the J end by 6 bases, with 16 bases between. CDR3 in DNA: TGTGCCAGCAGCTTGTATCCAGGGGCGCTCGATGGCTACACCTTC. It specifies CASSLYPGALDGYTF. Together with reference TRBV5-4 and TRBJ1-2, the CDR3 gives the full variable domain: ETGVTQSPTHLIKTRGQQVTLRCSSQSGHNTVSWYQQALGQGPQFIFQYYREEENGRGNFPPRFSGLQFPNYSSELNVNALELDDSALYLCASSLYPGALDGYTFGSGTRLTVV.

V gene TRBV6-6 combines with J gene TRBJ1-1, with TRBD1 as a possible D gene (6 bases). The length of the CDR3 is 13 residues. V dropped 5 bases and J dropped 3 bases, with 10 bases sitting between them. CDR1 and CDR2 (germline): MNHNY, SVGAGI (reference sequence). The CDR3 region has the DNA TGTGCCAGCAGTAATACAGGGTACACTGAAGCTTTCTTT. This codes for CASSNTGYTEAFF.

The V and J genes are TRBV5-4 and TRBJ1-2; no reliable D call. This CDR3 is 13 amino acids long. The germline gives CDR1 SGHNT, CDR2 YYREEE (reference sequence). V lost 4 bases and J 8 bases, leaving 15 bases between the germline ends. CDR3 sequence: CASSEETFNGYTF. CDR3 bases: TGTGCCAGCAGCGAAGAGACGTTCAACGGCTACACCTTC.

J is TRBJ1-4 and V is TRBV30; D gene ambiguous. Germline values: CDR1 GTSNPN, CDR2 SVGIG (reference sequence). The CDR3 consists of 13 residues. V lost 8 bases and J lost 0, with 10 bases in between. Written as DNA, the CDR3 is TGTGCCGCAGACCTTGCAACTAATGAAAAACTGTTTTTT. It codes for CAADLATNEKLFF.

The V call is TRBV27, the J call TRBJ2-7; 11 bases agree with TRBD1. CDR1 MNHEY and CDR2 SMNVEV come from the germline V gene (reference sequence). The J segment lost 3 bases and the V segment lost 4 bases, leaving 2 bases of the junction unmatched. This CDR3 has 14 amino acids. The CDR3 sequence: CASSWGTGGYEQYF. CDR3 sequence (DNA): TGTGCCAGCAGTTGGGGGACAGGGGGCTACGAGCAGTACTTC.

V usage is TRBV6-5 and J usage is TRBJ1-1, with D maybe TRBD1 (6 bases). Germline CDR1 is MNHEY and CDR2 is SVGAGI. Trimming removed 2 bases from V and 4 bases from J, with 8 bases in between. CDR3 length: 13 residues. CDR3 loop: CASSYGGLTEAFF. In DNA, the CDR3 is TGTGCCAGCAGTTACGGGGGGCTCACTGAAGCTTTCTTT.